Below are 18 T cell receptor beta chains sequenced from a single sample in a study of blood T cell repertoires in COVID-19. TCRdb's table, derived via immunoSEQ multiplex PCR, lists solely in-frame clones and lacks some. The repertoire consists of roughly 45,000 clones, with approximately 93% occurring once and the leading ten covering over 0.95%. Sequenced: peripheral blood. The receptors were gathered from a man aged 60-69 years with COVID-19, enrolled during active disease.

The chain recombines TRBV29-1 with TRBJ2-3; 8 bases fit TRBD1. CDR1 is SQVTM, CDR2 ANQGSEA, per germline. CDR3 length: 13 amino acids. The V gene end was trimmed by 8 bases and the J gene end by 4 bases; junction bases not matched to a gene: 8. This chain's CDR3 is CSTRTGQADTQYF. CDR3 coding DNA: TGCAGCACCAGGACAGGGCAGGCAGATACGCAGTATTTT.

The chain links TRBV3-1 (or the pseudogene TRBV3-2) to TRBJ2-4; TRBD2 matches 7 bases. The V and J ends lost 1 base and 8 bases, in that order; junction bases with no gene match: 2. This CDR3 is built from 13 residues. Per the germline V gene, CDR1 is LGHDT and CDR2 is YNNKEL (reference sequence). In DNA, the CDR3 is TGTGCCAGCAGCCAAGGGGCGGGGGACATTCAGTACTTC. It specifies CASSQGAGDIQYF.

This clone was found once. This chain connects TRBV21-1 to TRBJ1-5; the DNA was not compared with TRBD1, the D call given in the table. TRBV21-1 is listed as a pseudogene. This CDR3 region has 15 residues. The CDR3 nucleotides read TGTGCCAGCAGCGACTACTCGGGACACCCCAGGCCCCAGCATTTT. This gives the protein CASSDYSGHPRPQHF.

The chain carries TRBV4-2 and TRBJ2-1; TRBD2 matches 12 bases. Trimming at V came to 0 bases and at J to 10 bases, leaving 13 bases not matched to a gene. Germline V CDR1 and CDR2: LGHNA, YNFKEQ. The CDR3 loop spans 18 amino acids. The CDR3 region is CASSQDWTSGIDGGEQFF. In DNA form, the CDR3 reads TGTGCCAGCAGCCAAGATTGGACTAGCGGGATTGATGGGGGGGAGCAGTTCTTC.

This chain links TRBV11-3 with TRBJ2-1; weak D call: TRBD1 (5 bases). Germline V gene lookup returns CDR1 SGHNT and CDR2 YENEEA. V dropped 2 bases and J dropped 0 bases, with 8 bases sitting between them. This CDR3 is built from 15 residues. The CDR3 nucleotides read TGTGCCAGCAGCTTACAGGGTAGCTCCTACAATGAGCAGTTCTTC. It yields the protein CASSLQGSSYNEQFF.

This chain joins TRBV28 and TRBJ2-3; 8 positions agree with TRBD2. This CDR3 has 15 residues. Germline trimming cut 3 bases from V and 2 bases from J; bases unmatched to any gene: 4. CDR1 and CDR2 (germline): MDHEN, SYDVKM. CDR3 DNA sequence: TGTGCCAGCAGTTTGTTGACTAGCGACACAGATACGCAGTATTTT. Its translation: CASSLLTSDTDTQYF.

The chain carries TRBV18 and TRBJ1-3; D call uncertain. The CDR3 is made up of 15 amino acids. CDR1 and CDR2 from the germline V gene are KGHSH and LQKENI. The V and J ends lost 3 bases and 0 bases respectively, with 9 bases between them. The CDR3 DNA reads TGTGCCAGCTCACCCCGAGAAAGCTCTGGAAACACCATATATTTT. Encoded protein: CASSPRESSGNTIYF.

The V and J genes are TRBV2 and TRBJ1-6, with D uncertain. Germline assignment: CDR1 SNHLY and CDR2 FYNNEI. Trimming cost V 7 bases and J 3 bases, with 10 bases left between them. CDR3 length: 14 residues. The CDR3 DNA is TGTGCCAGCATCCGGGTCCTCTATAATTCACCCCTCCACTTT. Its translation: CASIRVLYNSPLHF.

This clone was picked up one time. V usage is TRBV4-1 and J usage is TRBJ1-2, with 7 positions matching TRBD1. From germline, CDR1 is MGHRA and CDR2 YSYEKL. This CDR3 comprises 13 residues. Trimming cost V 4 bases and J 5 bases; bases outside gene matches: 4. DNA of the CDR3: TGCGCCAGCAGCCGGGACAGAAAATATGGCTACACCTTC. The encoded protein is CASSRDRKYGYTF.

J is TRBJ1-2 and V is TRBV5-1; 9 bases are shared with TRBD1. Germline V lookup: CDR1 SGHRS, CDR2 YFSETQ. V gave up 0 bases and J gave up 7 bases; unmatched junction bases: 7. The CDR3 extends over 15 amino acids. Written as DNA, the CDR3 is TGCGCCAGCAGCTTGGGCACAGGGGGCGCTGGTGGCTACACCTTC. This sequence encodes CASSLGTGGAGGYTF. The full variable domain, in which reference TRBV5-1 and TRBJ1-2 provide the parts outside the CDR3, is KAGVTQTPRYLIKTRGQQVTLSCSPISGHRSVSWYQQTPGQGLQFLFEYFSETQRNKGNFPGRFSGRQFSNSRSEMNVSTLELGDSALYLCASSLGTGGAGGYTFGSGTRLTVV.

J is TRBJ1-1 and V is TRBV4-1; a weak D match, TRBD1 (6 bases). Germline V gene lookup returns CDR1 MGHRA and CDR2 YSYEKL. Trimming stripped 2 bases from V and 7 bases from J, with 17 bases between. The CDR3 contains 15 residues. In nucleotides, the CDR3 is TGCGCCAGCAGCCAATCCTCAACAGGGAGTTATGAAGCTTTCTTT. Translated, it gives CASSQSSTGSYEAFF.

The CDR3 is CASSRLAGAGNEQFF. The CDR3, as DNA: TGTGCCAGCAGCCGCCTAGCGGGAGCCGGGAATGAGCAGTTCTTC. V gene TRBV6-6 combines with J gene TRBJ2-1; TRBD2 matches at 10 bases. This CDR3 region has 15 residues. Germline CDR1 reads MNHNY; CDR2 reads SVGAGI (reference sequence). V trimming: 6 bases; J trimming: 7 bases; junction bases outside the gene matches: 9.

V gene TRBV11-2 combines with J gene TRBJ2-3; 10 bases are shared with TRBD2. Losses at the gene ends were 1 base for V and 4 bases for J; bases not matched to a gene: 5. From germline, CDR1 is SGHAT and CDR2 FQNNGV. CDR3 size: 16 residues. The CDR3 region is CASSLAWLAGADTQYF. The CDR3 coding sequence is TGTGCCAGCAGCTTAGCATGGCTAGCGGGGGCAGATACGCAGTATTTT.

The V and J genes are TRBV28 and TRBJ2-3, with 12 bases matching TRBD2. CDR3 size: 19 residues. CDR1 MDHEN and CDR2 SYDVKM come from the germline V gene. V shed 3 bases and J 2 bases; nucleotides not matched to a gene: 12. The CDR3 loop is CASSLRTGRLAGVTDTQYF. CDR3 nucleotide sequence: TGTGCCAGCAGTTTGCGGACCGGGAGACTAGCGGGAGTCACAGATACGCAGTATTTT.

The J gene is TRBJ2-1, the V gene TRBV11-2, with 7 bases fitting TRBD2. CDR1 SGHAT and CDR2 FQNNGV come from the germline V gene. V lost 1 base, J lost 9 bases, and 6 bases stayed unmatched. CDR3 size: 14 residues. The CDR3: CASSLVERGGEQFF. CDR3 coding DNA: TGTGCCAGCAGCTTAGTCGAGCGCGGGGGTGAGCAGTTCTTC.

The chain joins TRBV27 to TRBJ2-7; the match to TRBD1 covers 8 bases. Germline V CDR1 and CDR2: MNHEY, SMNVEV (reference sequence). The CDR3 consists of 15 residues. Trimming cost V 3 bases and J 4 bases; bases outside gene matches: 8. This CDR3 reads CASSLSAQGAYEQYF. The CDR3 nucleotides read TGTGCCAGCAGTTTGTCCGCGCAGGGGGCATACGAGCAGTACTTC.

The rearrangement links TRBV2 to TRBJ2-1; 9 positions match TRBD1. CDR3 length: 15 residues. With 2 bases clipped from V and 4 bases from J, the junction kept 3 bases outside the gene matches. CDR1 SNHLY and CDR2 FYNNEI come from the germline V gene. Here the CDR3 reads CASSEKQGAYNEQFF. The CDR3, as DNA: TGTGCCAGCAGTGAAAAACAGGGGGCGTACAATGAGCAGTTCTTC.

V is TRBV19 and J is TRBJ2-3; 13 bases map to TRBD2. Looked up from germline, CDR1 is LNHDA and CDR2 is SQIVND (reference sequence). V shed 4 bases and J 5 bases; nucleotides not matched to a gene: 6. This CDR3 contains 16 residues. CDR3 loop: CASSTGLAGVKDTQYF. CDR3 nucleotides: TGTGCCAGTAGTACCGGACTAGCGGGAGTGAAAGATACGCAGTATTTT.